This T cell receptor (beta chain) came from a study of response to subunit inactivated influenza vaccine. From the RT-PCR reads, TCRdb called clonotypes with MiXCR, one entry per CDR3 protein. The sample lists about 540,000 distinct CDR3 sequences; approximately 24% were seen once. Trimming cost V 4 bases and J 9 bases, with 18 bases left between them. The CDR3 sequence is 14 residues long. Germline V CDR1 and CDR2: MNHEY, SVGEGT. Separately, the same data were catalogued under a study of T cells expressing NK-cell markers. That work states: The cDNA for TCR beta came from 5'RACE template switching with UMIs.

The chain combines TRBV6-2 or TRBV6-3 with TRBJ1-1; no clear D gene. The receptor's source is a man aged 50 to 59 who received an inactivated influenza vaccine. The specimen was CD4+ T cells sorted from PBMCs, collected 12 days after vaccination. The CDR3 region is CASSFNDKSRKAFF. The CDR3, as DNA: TGTGCCAGCAGTTTCAACGACAAATCGCGGAAAGCTTTCTTT.